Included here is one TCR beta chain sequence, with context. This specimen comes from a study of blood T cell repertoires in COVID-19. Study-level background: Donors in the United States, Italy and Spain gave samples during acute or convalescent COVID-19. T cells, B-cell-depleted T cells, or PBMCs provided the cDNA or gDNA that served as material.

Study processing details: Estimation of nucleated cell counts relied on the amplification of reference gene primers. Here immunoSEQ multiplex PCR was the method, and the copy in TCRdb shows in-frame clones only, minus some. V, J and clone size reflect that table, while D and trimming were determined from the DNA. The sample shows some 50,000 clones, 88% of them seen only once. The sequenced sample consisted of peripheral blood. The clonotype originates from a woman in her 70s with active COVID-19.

CDR3 loop: CASRGEQGAYYEGQYF. The CDR3, as DNA: TGTGCCAGCAGGGGGGAACAGGGGGCTTACTACGAAGGGCAGTACTTC. The genes are TRBV28 and TRBJ2-7; 9 bases are shared with TRBD1. Germline lookup yields CDR1 MDHEN and CDR2 SYDVKM. This CDR3 has 16 residues. Trimming cost V 6 bases and J 9 bases; bases outside gene matches: 18.